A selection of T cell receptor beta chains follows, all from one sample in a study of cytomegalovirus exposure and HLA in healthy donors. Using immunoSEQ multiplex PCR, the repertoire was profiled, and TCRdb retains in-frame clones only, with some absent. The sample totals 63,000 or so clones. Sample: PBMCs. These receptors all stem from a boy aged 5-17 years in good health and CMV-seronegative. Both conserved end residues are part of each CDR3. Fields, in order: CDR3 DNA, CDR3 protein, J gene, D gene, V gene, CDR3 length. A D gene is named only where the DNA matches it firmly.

DNA: TGTGCCAGCAGTTACTCGACAGAGACCTATGGCTACACCTTC; CDR3: CASSYSTETYGYTF; J: TRBJ1-2; D: -; V: TRBV6-5; length: 14
DNA: TGTGCCAGCAGTTTAGCGGGTCCTGGCCTGGACACCATATATTTT; CDR3: CASSLAGPGLDTIYF; J: TRBJ1-3; D: -; V: TRBV6-5; length: 15
DNA: TGTGCCAGCAGTTACTCGCCGGGGGATTATCAGCCCCAGCATTTT; CDR3: CASSYSPGDYQPQHF; J: TRBJ1-5; D: -; V: TRBV6-5; length: 15
DNA: TGTGCCTGGAGTGTAGGGGTGGACAGCGTCTATTTT; CDR3: CAWSVGVDSVYF; J: TRBJ1-4; D: -; V: TRBV30; length: 12
DNA: TGTGCCAGCAGTTTAAGCAACAGGGTAGGCGAGCAGTACTTC; CDR3: CASSLSNRVGEQYF; J: TRBJ2-7; D: -; V: TRBV27; length: 14
DNA: TGTGCCACCAGCAGAGGGGGGCCGAACACCGGGGAGCTGTTTTTT; CDR3: CATSRGGPNTGELFF; J: TRBJ2-2; D: -; V: TRBV15; length: 15
DNA: TGTGCCAGTAGTATTACATCAGCGGCCTTGGGGGAGCAGTACTTC; CDR3: CASSITSAALGEQYF; J: TRBJ2-7; D: -; V: TRBV19; length: 15
DNA: TGCGCCAGCAGCCAAGCCCGACAGGGGTCCTACGAGCAGTACTTC; CDR3: CASSQARQGSYEQYF; J: TRBJ2-7; D: TRBD1; V: TRBV4-3; length: 15
DNA: TGTGCTAGTGGTTTGGGACGGACACCAGAGACCCAGTACTTC; CDR3: CASGLGRTPETQYF; J: TRBJ2-5; D: -; V: TRBV12-5; length: 14
DNA: TGTGCCAGTAGCGGTAGGGGCGAGCAGTACTTC; CDR3: CASSGRGEQYF; J: TRBJ2-7; D: -; V: TRBV19; length: 11
DNA: TGTGCCAGCACCTCTCTACAGGGGAAACACCTTAACTATGGCTACACCTTC; CDR3: CASTSLQGKHLNYGYTF; J: TRBJ1-2; D: TRBD1; V: TRBV9; length: 17
DNA: TGTGCCAGCACCCCCGCGGGGGGGCTTTATGGCTACACCTTC; CDR3: CASTPAGGLYGYTF; J: TRBJ1-2; D: -; V: TRBV6-5; length: 14
DNA: TGTGCCTGGAGTGGTAGCGGGAGGACGATCGAGCAGTTCTTC; CDR3: CAWSGSGRTIEQFF; J: TRBJ2-1; D: TRBD2; V: TRBV30; length: 14
DNA: TGTGCCAGCAGCGCCTCAAGGACTAGCGGGAGTGACGGGGAGCTGTTTTTT; CDR3: CASSASRTSGSDGELFF; J: TRBJ2-2; D: TRBD2; V: TRBV9; length: 17
DNA: TGTGCCAGCAGCGGACAGGGACCAACCTACGAGCAGTACTTC; CDR3: CASSGQGPTYEQYF; J: TRBJ2-7; D: TRBD1; V: TRBV6-5; length: 14
DNA: TGTGCCTGGAGTGTACGTCGGGGGGAGGGTGGCTACACCTTC; CDR3: CAWSVRRGEGGYTF; J: TRBJ1-2; D: -; V: TRBV30; length: 14
DNA: TGTGCCTGGAGCCGCCGGGACTTCAACCAAGAGACCCAGTACTTC; CDR3: CAWSRRDFNQETQYF; J: TRBJ2-5; D: -; V: TRBV30; length: 15
DNA: TGTGCCAGTAGTAACAGGGGCCCTCTAAGCGAGCAGTACTTC; CDR3: CASSNRGPLSEQYF; J: TRBJ2-7; D: TRBD1; V: TRBV19; length: 14
DNA: TGTGCCAGCAGTGCGACACAGGGGGCGCCGAGCTATGGCTACACCTTC; CDR3: CASSATQGAPSYGYTF; J: TRBJ1-2; D: TRBD1; V: TRBV6-1; length: 16
DNA: TGTGCCAGCAGCCTATATGGGCTTAACACCGGGGAGCTGTTTTTT; CDR3: CASSLYGLNTGELFF; J: TRBJ2-2; D: -; V: TRBV14; length: 15
DNA: TGTGCCTGGAGTGTCCCCCGGGACAGGGTGGACGAGCAGTACTTC; CDR3: CAWSVPRDRVDEQYF; J: TRBJ2-7; D: TRBD1; V: TRBV30; length: 15
DNA: TGTGCCAGCAGCTTACCCGGGACAGGGGCCTACGAGCAGTACTTC; CDR3: CASSLPGTGAYEQYF; J: TRBJ2-7; D: TRBD1; V: TRBV13; length: 15
DNA: TGCGCCAGCAGCCCCGGCTTGTCTAGCTCCTACGAGCAGTACTTC; CDR3: CASSPGLSSSYEQYF; J: TRBJ2-7; D: -; V: TRBV5-1; length: 15
DNA: TGTGCCAGCAGCGTTGGAGGAGATGAGCAGTTCTTC; CDR3: CASSVGGDEQFF; J: TRBJ2-1; D: -; V: TRBV9; length: 12
DNA: TGTGCCAGCATTTCCGCGGTAGCCGGGGAGCTGTTTTTT; CDR3: CASISAVAGELFF; J: TRBJ2-2; D: -; V: TRBV5-6; length: 13
DNA: TGCGCCAGCAGTGCCCGGGAAAGGACTGAAGCTTTCTTT; CDR3: CASSARERTEAFF; J: TRBJ1-1; D: -; V: TRBV10-1; length: 13
DNA: TGTGCCAGCAGCGCCGCGATTACAGATACGCAGTATTTT; CDR3: CASSAAITDTQYF; J: TRBJ2-3; D: -; V: TRBV9; length: 13
DNA: TGTGCCAGCAGTTTAGTAGGGGGCAAGGACGAGCAGTACTTC; CDR3: CASSLVGGKDEQYF; J: TRBJ2-7; D: TRBD1; V: TRBV27; length: 14
DNA: TGTGCCAGCAACTCAGGGGCGGGCTACACCTTC; CDR3: CASNSGAGYTF; J: TRBJ1-2; D: -; V: TRBV6-5; length: 11
DNA: TGTGCCAGCCGTCAACATAGCGGGGGGGCTTACGAGCAGTACTTC; CDR3: CASRQHSGGAYEQYF; J: TRBJ2-7; D: TRBD2; V: TRBV18; length: 15
DNA: TGTGCCAGCAGTTACCGCGATAAAGCTTTCTTT; CDR3: CASSYRDKAFF; J: TRBJ1-1; D: -; V: TRBV6-5; length: 11
DNA: TGTGCCAGCAGCTTAGAGGACAGCAATGAGCAGTTCTTC; CDR3: CASSLEDSNEQFF; J: TRBJ2-1; D: -; V: TRBV7-9; length: 13
DNA: TGCAGCGTTCACAGGGACGAGCAGTTCTTC; CDR3: CSVHRDEQFF; J: TRBJ2-1; D: -; V: TRBV29-1; length: 10
DNA: TGTGCCTGGAACCTCGGGGGGTTCTACACCTTC; CDR3: CAWNLGGFYTF; J: TRBJ1-2; D: -; V: TRBV30; length: 11
DNA: TGTGCCAGCAGCATGACAGGGGGGGGTGAAAAACTGTTTTTT; CDR3: CASSMTGGGEKLFF; J: TRBJ1-4; D: TRBD1; V: TRBV9; length: 14
DNA: TGTGCCAGCAGAGCAGCGGGAGGGGACAATGAGCAGTTCTTC; CDR3: CASRAAGGDNEQFF; J: TRBJ2-1; D: TRBD2; V: TRBV25-1; length: 14
DNA: TGCAGCGTTCCGGTCTACAATGAGCAGTTCTTC; CDR3: CSVPVYNEQFF; J: TRBJ2-1; D: -; V: TRBV29-1; length: 11
DNA: TGCAGCACCGCCCTCGCGACAGATAATGAAAAACTGTTTTTT; CDR3: CSTALATDNEKLFF; J: TRBJ1-4; D: -; V: TRBV29-1; length: 14
DNA: TGTGCCAGTAGTATTTTTGCAGGTCCTGGAAACACCATATATTTT; CDR3: CASSIFAGPGNTIYF; J: TRBJ1-3; D: -; V: TRBV19; length: 15
DNA: TGCGCCAGCAGCCAAGAGATCAGACAGTCGAACACTGAAGCTTTCTTT; CDR3: CASSQEIRQSNTEAFF; J: TRBJ1-1; D: -; V: TRBV4-1; length: 16
DNA: TGCAGCGTTGAGGGCGTAGGGGAAGGGGATAATGAGCAGTTCTTC; CDR3: CSVEGVGEGDNEQFF; J: TRBJ2-1; D: -; V: TRBV29-1; length: 15
DNA: TGTGCCAGCAGCGAAACCTACGGGACAGAGTACGAGCAGTACTTC; CDR3: CASSETYGTEYEQYF; J: TRBJ2-7; D: TRBD1; V: TRBV6-5; length: 15
DNA: TGTGCCAGCAGCTTAGCGCTAACGTCCGAGACCCAGTACTTC; CDR3: CASSLALTSETQYF; J: TRBJ2-5; D: -; V: TRBV7-9; length: 14
DNA: TGCAGCGTTACAGACAGGGGGGACTACAATGAGCAGTTCTTC; CDR3: CSVTDRGDYNEQFF; J: TRBJ2-1; D: TRBD1; V: TRBV29-1; length: 14
DNA: TGTGCCTGGAGTGTCAGTATTCTGAGGGGGGGCTCCTACAATGAGCAGTTCTTC; CDR3: CAWSVSILRGGSYNEQFF; J: TRBJ2-1; D: -; V: TRBV30; length: 18
DNA: TGTGCCAGCAGCTTAAGGGAGGGCACTGAAGCTTTCTTT; CDR3: CASSLREGTEAFF; J: TRBJ1-1; D: -; V: TRBV5-4; length: 13
DNA: TGTGCCACCAGCAGGGCGGGCAGCGATGATCAGCCCCAGCATTTT; CDR3: CATSRAGSDDQPQHF; J: TRBJ1-5; D: -; V: TRBV15; length: 15
DNA: TGTGCCTGGAGCCAGGGGAACTATGGCTACACCTTC; CDR3: CAWSQGNYGYTF; J: TRBJ1-2; D: -; V: TRBV30; length: 12
DNA: TGTGCCAGTAGTTTTACAGGGGGCACTGAAGATTTCTTT; CDR3: CASSFTGGTEDFF; J: TRBJ1-1; D: TRBD1; V: TRBV19; length: 13
DNA: TGTGCCAGCAGCTTAATCGCAGGGGTTAGCACAGATACGCAGTATTTT; CDR3: CASSLIAGVSTDTQYF; J: TRBJ2-3; D: -; V: TRBV7-3; length: 16
DNA: TGTGCCAGCAGAAGACTAGCGGGGGGGTCTTATGAGCAGTTCTTC; CDR3: CASRRLAGGSYEQFF; J: TRBJ2-1; D: TRBD2; V: TRBV6-5; length: 15
DNA: TGTGCCAGCAGTGGAGGGCAGATCACGAACACTGAAGCTTTCTTT; CDR3: CASSGGQITNTEAFF; J: TRBJ1-1; D: -; V: TRBV2; length: 15
DNA: TGTGCCAGCTCCTTGGGCTCCTTTGGGGGCTACACCTTC; CDR3: CASSLGSFGGYTF; J: TRBJ1-2; D: -; V: TRBV9; length: 13
DNA: TGTGCCAGCAGTTACTCCAGTGTGGGGGGAGGTCACGAGCAGTACTTC; CDR3: CASSYSSVGGGHEQYF; J: TRBJ2-7; D: -; V: TRBV6-5; length: 16
DNA: TGTGCCAGCAGCTTAGGAGACTTAGAGGGTGGCTACACCTTC; CDR3: CASSLGDLEGGYTF; J: TRBJ1-2; D: -; V: TRBV7-2; length: 14
DNA: TGTGCCAGCTCACCGATGGGGAGGGTTGGGGTTGACACTGAAGCTTTCTTT; CDR3: CASSPMGRVGVDTEAFF; J: TRBJ1-1; D: -; V: TRBV18; length: 17
DNA: TGTGCCAGCAGTGGGGAGCTAGCGGGGCCAACCTACGAGCAGTACTTC; CDR3: CASSGELAGPTYEQYF; J: TRBJ2-7; D: TRBD2; V: TRBV6-1; length: 16
DNA: TGTGCCAGCACCGGGGGTCGAGCGCAGTATTTT; CDR3: CASTGGRAQYF; J: TRBJ2-3; D: -; V: TRBV2; length: 11
DNA: TGTGCCAGTCAGGGATACAATGAGCAGTTCTTC; CDR3: CASQGYNEQFF; J: TRBJ2-1; D: -; V: TRBV19; length: 11